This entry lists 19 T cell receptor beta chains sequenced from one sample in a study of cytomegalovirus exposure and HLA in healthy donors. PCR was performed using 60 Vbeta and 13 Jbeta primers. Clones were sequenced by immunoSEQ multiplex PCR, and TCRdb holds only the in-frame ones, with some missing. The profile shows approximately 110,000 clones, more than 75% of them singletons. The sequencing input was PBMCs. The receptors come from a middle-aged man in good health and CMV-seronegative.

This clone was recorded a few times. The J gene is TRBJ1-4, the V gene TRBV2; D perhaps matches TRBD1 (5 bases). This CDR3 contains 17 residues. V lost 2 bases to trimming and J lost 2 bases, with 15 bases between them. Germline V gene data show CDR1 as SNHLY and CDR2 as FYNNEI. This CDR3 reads CASSERAGPVTNEKLFF. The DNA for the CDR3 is TGTGCCAGCAGTGAAAGGGCAGGGCCGGTTACTAATGAAAAACTGTTTTTT.

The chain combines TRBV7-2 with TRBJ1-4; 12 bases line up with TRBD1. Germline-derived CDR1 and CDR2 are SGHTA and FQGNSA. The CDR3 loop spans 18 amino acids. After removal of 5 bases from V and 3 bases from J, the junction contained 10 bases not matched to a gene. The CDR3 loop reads CASSLTGTGGRANEKLFF. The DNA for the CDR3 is TGTGCCAGCAGCCTCACCGGGACAGGGGGCCGGGCTAATGAAAAACTGTTTTTT. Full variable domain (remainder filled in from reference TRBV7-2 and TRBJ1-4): GAGVSQSPSNKVTEKGKDVELRCDPISGHTALYWYRQSLGQGLEFLIYFQGNSAPDKSGLPSDRFSAERTGGSVSTLTIQRTQQEDSAVYLCASSLTGTGGRANEKLFFGSGTQLSVL.

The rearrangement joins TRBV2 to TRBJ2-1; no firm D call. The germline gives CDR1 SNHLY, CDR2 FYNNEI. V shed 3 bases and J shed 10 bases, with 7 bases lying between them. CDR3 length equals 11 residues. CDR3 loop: CASSDRVEQFF. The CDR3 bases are TGTGCCAGCAGTGATCGCGTGGAGCAGTTCTTC.

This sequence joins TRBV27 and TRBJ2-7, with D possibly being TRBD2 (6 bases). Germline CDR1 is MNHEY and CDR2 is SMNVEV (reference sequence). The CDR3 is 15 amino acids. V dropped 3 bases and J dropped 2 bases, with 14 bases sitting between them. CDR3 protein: CASSLVFGTPYEQYF. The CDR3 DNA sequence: TGTGCCAGCAGTTTGGTTTTTGGGACTCCCTACGAGCAGTACTTC.

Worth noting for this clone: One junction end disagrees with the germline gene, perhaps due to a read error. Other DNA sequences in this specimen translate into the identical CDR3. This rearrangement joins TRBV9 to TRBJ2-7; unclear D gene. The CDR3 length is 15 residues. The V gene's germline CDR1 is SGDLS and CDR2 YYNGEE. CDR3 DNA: TGTGCCAGCAGCCCCCGCGGAGCGTCCTCCCACGAGCAGTACTTC. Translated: CASSPRGASSHEQYF.

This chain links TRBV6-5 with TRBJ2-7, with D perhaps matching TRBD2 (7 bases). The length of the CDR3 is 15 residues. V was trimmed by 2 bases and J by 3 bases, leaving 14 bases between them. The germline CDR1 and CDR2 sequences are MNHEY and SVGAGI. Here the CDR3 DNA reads TGTGCCAGCAGTTACGGCCAGGGAGGGGGCTACGAGCAGTACTTC. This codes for CASSYGQGGGYEQYF.

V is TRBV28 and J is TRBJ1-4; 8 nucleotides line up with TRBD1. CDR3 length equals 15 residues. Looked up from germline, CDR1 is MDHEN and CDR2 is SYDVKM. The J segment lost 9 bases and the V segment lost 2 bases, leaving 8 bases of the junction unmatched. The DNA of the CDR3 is TGTGCCAGCAGTTTACCCGTGGCAGGGGGCAAAAAACTGTTTTTT. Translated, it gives CASSLPVAGGKKLFF. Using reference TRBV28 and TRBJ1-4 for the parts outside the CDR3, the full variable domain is DVKVTQSSRYLVKRTGEKVFLECVQDMDHENMFWYRQDPGLGLRLIYFSYDVKMKEKGDIPEGYSVSREKKERFSLILESASTNQTSMYLCASSLPVAGGKKLFFGSGTQLSVL.

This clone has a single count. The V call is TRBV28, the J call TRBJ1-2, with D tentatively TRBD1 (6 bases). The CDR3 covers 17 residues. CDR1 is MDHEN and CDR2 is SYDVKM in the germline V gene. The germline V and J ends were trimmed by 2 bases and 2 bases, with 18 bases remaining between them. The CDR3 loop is CASSLPNRVGLNYGYTF. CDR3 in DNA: TGTGCCAGCAGTTTACCCAACAGGGTAGGATTGAACTATGGCTACACCTTC.

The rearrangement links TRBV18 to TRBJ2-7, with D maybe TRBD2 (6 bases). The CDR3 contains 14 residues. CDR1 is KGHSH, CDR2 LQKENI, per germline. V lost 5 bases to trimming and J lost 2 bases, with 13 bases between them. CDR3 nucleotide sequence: TGTGCCAGCTCAGCGGGACGCGGACCCTACGAGCAGTACTTC. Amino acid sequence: CASSAGRGPYEQYF. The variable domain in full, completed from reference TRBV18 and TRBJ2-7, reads NAGVMQNPRHLVRRRGQEARLRCSPMKGHSHVYWYRQLPEEGLKFMVYLQKENIIDESGMPKERFSAEFPKEGPSILRIQQVVRGDSAAYFCASSAGRGPYEQYFGPGTRLTVT.

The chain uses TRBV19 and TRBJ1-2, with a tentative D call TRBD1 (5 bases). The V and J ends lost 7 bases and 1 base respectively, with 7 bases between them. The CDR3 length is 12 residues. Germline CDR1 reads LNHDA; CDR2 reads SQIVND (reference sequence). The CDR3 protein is CASTDINYGYTF. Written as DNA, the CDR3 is TGTGCCAGTACGGACATTAACTATGGCTACACCTTC.

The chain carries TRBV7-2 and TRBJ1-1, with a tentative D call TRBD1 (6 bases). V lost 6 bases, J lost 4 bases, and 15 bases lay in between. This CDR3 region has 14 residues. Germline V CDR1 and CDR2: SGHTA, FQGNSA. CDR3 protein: CASRGLGAITEAFF. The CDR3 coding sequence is TGTGCCAGCAGAGGTTTGGGGGCGATCACTGAAGCTTTCTTT.

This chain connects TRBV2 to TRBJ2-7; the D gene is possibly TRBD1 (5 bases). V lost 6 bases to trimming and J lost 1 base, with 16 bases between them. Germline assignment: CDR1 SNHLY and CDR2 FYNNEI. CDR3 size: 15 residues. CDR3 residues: CASREQVIGSYEQYF. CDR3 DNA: TGTGCCAGCAGGGAACAGGTTATTGGTTCCTACGAGCAGTACTTC.

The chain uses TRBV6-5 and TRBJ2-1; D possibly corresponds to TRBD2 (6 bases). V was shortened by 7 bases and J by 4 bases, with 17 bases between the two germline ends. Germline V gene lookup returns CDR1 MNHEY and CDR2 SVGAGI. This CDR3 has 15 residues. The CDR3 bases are TGTGCCAGCAATCCCACGGCGGGAAGGTACAATGAGCAGTTCTTC. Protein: CASNPTAGRYNEQFF.

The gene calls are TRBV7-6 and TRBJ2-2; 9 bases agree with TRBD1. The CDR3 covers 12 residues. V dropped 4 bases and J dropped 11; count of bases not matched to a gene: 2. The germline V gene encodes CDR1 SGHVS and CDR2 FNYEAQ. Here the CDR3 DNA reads TGTGCCAGCAGCTCGGGACAGGGAGAGCTGTTTTTT. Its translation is CASSSGQGELFF.

The CDR3 region is CASRDHRGTGELFF. The CDR3, as DNA: TGCGCCAGCAGGGATCACAGGGGCACCGGGGAGCTGTTTTTT. The chain combines TRBV5-1 with TRBJ2-2; 7 bases fit TRBD1. With 5 bases clipped from V and 4 bases from J, the junction kept 5 bases outside the gene matches. Per germline, CDR1 SGHRS and CDR2 YFSETQ. The CDR3 contains 14 residues.

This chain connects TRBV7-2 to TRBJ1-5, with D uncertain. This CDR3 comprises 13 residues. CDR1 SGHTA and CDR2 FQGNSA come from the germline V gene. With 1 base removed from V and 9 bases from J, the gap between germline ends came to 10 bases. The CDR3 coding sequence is TGTGCCAGCAGCTTAGTTCGGGATCGGCCCCAGCATTTT. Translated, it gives CASSLVRDRPQHF.

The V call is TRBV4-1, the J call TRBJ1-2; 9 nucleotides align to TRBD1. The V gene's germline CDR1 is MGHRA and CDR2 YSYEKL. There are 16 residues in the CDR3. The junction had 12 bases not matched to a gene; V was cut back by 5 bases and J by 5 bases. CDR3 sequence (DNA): TGCGCCAGCAGCGCCAGCCTCCGGGACAGGGTGTATGGCTACACCTTC. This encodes CASSASLRDRVYGYTF.

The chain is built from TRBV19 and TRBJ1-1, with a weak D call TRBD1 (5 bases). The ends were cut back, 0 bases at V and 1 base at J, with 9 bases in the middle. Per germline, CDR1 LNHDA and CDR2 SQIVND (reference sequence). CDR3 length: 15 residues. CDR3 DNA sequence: TGTGCCAGTAGTATAGAACACAGGCCGAACACTGAAGCTTTCTTT. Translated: CASSIEHRPNTEAFF.

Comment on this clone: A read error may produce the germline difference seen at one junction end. CDR3 nucleotides: TGTGCCATCAGCCTGGGAGGGTTTAATGAAAAACTGTTTTTT. Its protein is CAISLGGFNEKLFF. The rearrangement links TRBV9 to TRBJ1-4, with unresolved D. Germline CDR1 and CDR2: SGDLS and YYNGEE. The CDR3 is 14 residues long.